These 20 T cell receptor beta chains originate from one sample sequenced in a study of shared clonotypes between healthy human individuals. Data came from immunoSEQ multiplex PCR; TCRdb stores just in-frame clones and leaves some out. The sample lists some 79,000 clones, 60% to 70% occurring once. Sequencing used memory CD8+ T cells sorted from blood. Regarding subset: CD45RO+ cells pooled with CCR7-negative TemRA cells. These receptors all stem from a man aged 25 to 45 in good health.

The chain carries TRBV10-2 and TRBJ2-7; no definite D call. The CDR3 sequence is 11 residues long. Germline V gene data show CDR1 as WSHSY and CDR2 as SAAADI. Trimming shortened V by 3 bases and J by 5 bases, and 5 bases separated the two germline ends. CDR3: CASSDHHEQYF. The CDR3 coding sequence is TGCGCCAGCAGTGATCACCACGAGCAGTACTTC.

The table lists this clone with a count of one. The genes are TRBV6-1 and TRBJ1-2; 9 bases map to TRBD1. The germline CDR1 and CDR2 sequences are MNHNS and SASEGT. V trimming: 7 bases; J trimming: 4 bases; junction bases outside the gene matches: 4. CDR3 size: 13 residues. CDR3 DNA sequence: TGTGCCAGCAAGGGACAGGGATTCTATGGCTACACCTTC. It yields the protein CASKGQGFYGYTF.

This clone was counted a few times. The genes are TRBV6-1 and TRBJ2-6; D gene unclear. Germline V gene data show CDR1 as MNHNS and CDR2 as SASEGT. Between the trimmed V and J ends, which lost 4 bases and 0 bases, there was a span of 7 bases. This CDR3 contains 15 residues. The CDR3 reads CASSGSNSGANVLTF. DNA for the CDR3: TGTGCCAGCAGTGGTTCGAACTCTGGGGCCAACGTCCTGACTTTC.

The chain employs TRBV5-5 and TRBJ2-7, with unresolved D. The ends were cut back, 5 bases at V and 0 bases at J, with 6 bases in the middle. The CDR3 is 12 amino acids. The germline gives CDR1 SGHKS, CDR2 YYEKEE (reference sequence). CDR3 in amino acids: CASSFVSYEQYF. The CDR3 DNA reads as TGTGCCAGCAGTTTCGTCTCCTACGAGCAGTACTTC.

CDR3 protein: CASRDSLEHGYTF. CDR3 nucleotide sequence: TGTGCCAGCAGAGACAGCCTCGAACATGGCTACACCTTC. The genes are TRBV25-1 and TRBJ1-2; the D gene is possibly TRBD1 (5 bases). The germline CDR1 and CDR2 sequences are MGHDK and SYGVNS. The CDR3 has 13 amino acids. Trimming shortened V by 6 bases and J by 6 bases, and 14 bases separated the two germline ends.

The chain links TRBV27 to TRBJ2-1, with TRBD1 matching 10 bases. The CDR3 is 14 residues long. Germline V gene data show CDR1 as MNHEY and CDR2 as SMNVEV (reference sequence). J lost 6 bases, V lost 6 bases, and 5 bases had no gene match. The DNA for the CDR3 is TGTGCCAGCAGACCGACAGGGGGCATCAATGAGCAGTTCTTC. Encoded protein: CASRPTGGINEQFF.

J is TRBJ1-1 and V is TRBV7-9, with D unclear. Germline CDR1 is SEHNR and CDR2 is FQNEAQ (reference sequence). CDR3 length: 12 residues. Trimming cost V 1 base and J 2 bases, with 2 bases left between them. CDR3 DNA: TGTGCCAGCAGCTTAGTCAACACTGAAGCTTTCTTT. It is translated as CASSLVNTEAFF.

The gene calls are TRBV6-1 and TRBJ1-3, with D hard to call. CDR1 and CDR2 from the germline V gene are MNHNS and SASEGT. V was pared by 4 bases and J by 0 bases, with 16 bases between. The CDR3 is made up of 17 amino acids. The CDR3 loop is CASSVLKLSFSGNTIYF. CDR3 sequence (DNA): TGTGCCAGCAGTGTCTTGAAACTGTCGTTCTCTGGAAACACCATATATTTT.

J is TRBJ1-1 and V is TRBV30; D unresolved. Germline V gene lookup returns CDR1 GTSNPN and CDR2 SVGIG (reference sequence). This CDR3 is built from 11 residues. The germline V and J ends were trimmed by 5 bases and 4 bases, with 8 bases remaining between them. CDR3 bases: TGTGCCTGGCGTAGAGTCACTGAAGCTTTCTTT. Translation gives CAWRRVTEAFF.

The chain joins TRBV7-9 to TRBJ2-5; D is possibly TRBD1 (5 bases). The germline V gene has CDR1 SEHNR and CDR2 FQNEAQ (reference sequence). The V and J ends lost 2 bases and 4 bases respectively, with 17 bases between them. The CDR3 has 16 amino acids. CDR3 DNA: TGTGCCAGCAGCTTAATTGTAGGGGAAGTTAGAGAGACCCAGTACTTC. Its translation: CASSLIVGEVRETQYF.

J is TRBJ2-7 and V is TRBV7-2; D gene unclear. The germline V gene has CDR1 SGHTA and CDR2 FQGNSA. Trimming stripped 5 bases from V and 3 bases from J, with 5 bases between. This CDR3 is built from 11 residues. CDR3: CASSVNYEQYF. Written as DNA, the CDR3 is TGTGCCAGCAGCGTCAACTACGAGCAGTACTTC.

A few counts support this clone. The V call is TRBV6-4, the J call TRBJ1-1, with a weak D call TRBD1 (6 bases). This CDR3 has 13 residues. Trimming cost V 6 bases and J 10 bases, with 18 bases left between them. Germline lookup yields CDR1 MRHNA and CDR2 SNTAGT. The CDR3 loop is CASSETLQGTAFF. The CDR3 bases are TGTGCCAGCAGCGAAACGCTGCAGGGGACAGCTTTCTTT.

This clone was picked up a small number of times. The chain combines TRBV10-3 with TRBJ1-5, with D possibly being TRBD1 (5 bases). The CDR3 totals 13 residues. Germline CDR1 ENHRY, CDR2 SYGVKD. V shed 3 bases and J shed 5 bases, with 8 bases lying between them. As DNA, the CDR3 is TGTGCCATCAGTGAAAGGGGCGATCAGCCCCAGCATTTT. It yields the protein CAISERGDQPQHF.

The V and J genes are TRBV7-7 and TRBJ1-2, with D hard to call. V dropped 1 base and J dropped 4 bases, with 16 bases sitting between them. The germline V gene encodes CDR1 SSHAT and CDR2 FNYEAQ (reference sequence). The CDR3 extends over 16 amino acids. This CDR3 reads CASSLGTLTIRYGYTF. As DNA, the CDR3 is TGTGCCAGCAGCTTAGGGACCCTCACGATCCGCTATGGCTACACCTTC.

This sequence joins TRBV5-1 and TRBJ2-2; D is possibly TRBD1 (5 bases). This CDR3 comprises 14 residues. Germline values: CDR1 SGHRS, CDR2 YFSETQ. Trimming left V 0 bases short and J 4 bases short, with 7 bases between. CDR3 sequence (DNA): TGCGCCAGCAGCTTGGATGGGGCCACCGGGGAGCTGTTTTTT. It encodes CASSLDGATGELFF.

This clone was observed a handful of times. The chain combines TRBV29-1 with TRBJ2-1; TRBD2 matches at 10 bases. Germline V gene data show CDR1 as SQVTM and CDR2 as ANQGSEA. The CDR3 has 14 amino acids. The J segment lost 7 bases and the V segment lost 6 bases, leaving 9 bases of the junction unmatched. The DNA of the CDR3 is TGCAGCGTGGAGGGAGCGGGAGGGGAGAATGAGCAGTTCTTC. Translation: CSVEGAGGENEQFF.

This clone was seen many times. CDR3: CASSESRETLWETQYF. The CDR3, as DNA: TGTGCCAGCAGTGAATCACGGGAGACCCTCTGGGAGACCCAGTACTTC. J is TRBJ2-5 and V is TRBV25-1; TRBD2 is a possible D gene (6 bases). This CDR3 is 16 amino acids long. The V gene lost 1 base and the J gene lost 5 bases, with 17 bases spanning the gap. Germline lookup yields CDR1 MGHDK and CDR2 SYGVNS.

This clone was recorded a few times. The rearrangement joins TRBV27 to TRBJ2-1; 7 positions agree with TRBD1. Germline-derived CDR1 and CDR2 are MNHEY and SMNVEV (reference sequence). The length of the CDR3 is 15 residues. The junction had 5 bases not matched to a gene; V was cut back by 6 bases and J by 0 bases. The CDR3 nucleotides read TGTGCCAGCAGACCGGACAGGAGCTCCTACAATGAGCAGTTCTTC. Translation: CASRPDRSSYNEQFF.

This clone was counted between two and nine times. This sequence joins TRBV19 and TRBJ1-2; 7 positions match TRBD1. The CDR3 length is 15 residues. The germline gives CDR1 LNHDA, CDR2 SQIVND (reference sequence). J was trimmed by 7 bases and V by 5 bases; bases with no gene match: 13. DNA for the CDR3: TGTGCCAGTAGTGATCGACAGGGCCGGGTCGGTGGCTACACCTTC. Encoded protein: CASSDRQGRVGGYTF.

The CDR3 DNA sequence: TGCAGCGCTTGGGAGCGGGAGGGCCGAGAGCAGTACTTC. It encodes CSAWEREGREQYF. V and J are TRBV29-1 and TRBJ2-7; 10 bases fit TRBD2. Germline V CDR1 and CDR2: SQVTM, ANQGSEA. CDR3 length equals 13 residues. The V and J ends lost 7 bases and 7 bases, in that order; junction bases with no gene match: 10.